The sequence of this T cell receptor beta chain was determined in a study of blood T cell repertoires in COVID-19. Background on the study: Acute-phase and convalescent COVID-19 samples originated in the United States, Italy and Spain. In each case, the material was cDNA or gDNA derived from T cells, B-cell-depleted T cells, or PBMCs.

The authors' processing: Reference gene primers were amplified, and this amplification served to estimate nucleated cell counts. TCRdb's table, derived via immunoSEQ multiplex PCR, lists solely in-frame clones and lacks some. That table furnishes V, J and clone size, whereas the DNA furnished D and trimming. The sample carries about 150,000 clones, roughly 87% recorded once. The TCR originated in a woman aged 60 to 75 with active or convalescent COVID-19. Sequenced: peripheral blood.

CDR3 nucleotides: TGTGCCAGCTCACCGACAGGGTGGGATTCACCCCTCCACTTT. Translated, it gives CASSPTGWDSPLHF. The rearrangement uses TRBV18 and TRBJ1-6; 7 nucleotides match TRBD1. CDR3 size: 14 residues. V trimming: 3 bases; J trimming: 8 bases; junction bases outside the gene matches: 4. Per the germline V gene, CDR1 is KGHSH and CDR2 is LQKENI.